The 3 T cell receptor beta chains below were found in one sample sequenced in a study of blood T cell repertoires in COVID-19. TCRdb's copy holds only in-frame clones and misses some; the assay was immunoSEQ multiplex PCR. The sample includes some 200,000 clones, 83% of them seen just once. Specimen: peripheral blood. The receptors were gathered from a woman between 40 and 55 years old with acute or convalescent COVID-19.

The chain recombines TRBV9 with TRBJ1-2, with D tentatively TRBD1 (5 bases). The CDR3 consists of 15 residues. Germline V CDR1 and CDR2: SGDLS, YYNGEE. Trimming left V 2 bases short and J 2 bases short, with 13 bases between. CDR3: CASSVSGGENYGYTF. CDR3 sequence (DNA): TGTGCCAGCAGCGTCTCGGGGGGGGAGAACTATGGCTACACCTTC.

V usage is TRBV28 and J usage is TRBJ1-6, with D maybe TRBD1 (5 bases). The CDR3 loop spans 15 amino acids. The V end was cut by 6 bases, the J end by 9 bases, with 18 bases between. The germline V gene encodes CDR1 MDHEN and CDR2 SYDVKM. The CDR3 region has the DNA TGTGCCAGCAGCATTAGGGGATCTGGCTCTTCACCCCTCCACTTT. This sequence encodes CASSIRGSGSSPLHF.

The chain links TRBV29-1 to TRBJ2-3; D is undetermined. V lost 5 bases and J lost 2, with 11 bases in between. The V gene's germline CDR1 is SQVTM and CDR2 ANQGSEA. CDR3 length equals 13 residues. The CDR3 region has the DNA TGCAGCGTTCTGTACTCCCACACAGATACGCAGTATTTT. Translated: CSVLYSHTDTQYF.